This T cell receptor beta chain appears in the sequencing data of a study of cytomegalovirus exposure and HLA in healthy donors. Libraries were prepared by immunoSEQ multiplex PCR; TCRdb keeps only in-frame clonotypes and omits some of them. The sample lists 150,000 or so clones; about 89% were seen once. The CDR3 sequence is 13 residues long. Trimming shortened V by 0 bases and J by 4 bases, and 8 bases separated the two germline ends. CDR1 is GTSNPN and CDR2 is SVGIG in the germline V gene (reference sequence). About this clone itself: Its antigen remains unidentified.

General observations from the study: Most observed TCR sequences were rare, whereas some public TCRs were detected in many donors.

The gene calls are TRBV30 and TRBJ2-3; D ambiguous. What was sequenced was PBMCs. This sequence was found in a man between 18 and 29 years old in good health and CMV-seropositive. The CDR3 reads CAWSVYSSDTQYF. The CDR3 DNA sequence: TGTGCCTGGAGTGTCTACAGTTCAGATACGCAGTATTTT.